This is a list of T cell receptor beta chains from one sample in a study of cytomegalovirus exposure and HLA in healthy donors. This table comes from immunoSEQ multiplex PCR, and its TCRdb copy is limited to in-frame clones, with some not included. The sample has around 160,000 clones; around 72% are singletons. Sequencing used PBMCs. These receptors were obtained from a man between 50 and 59 years old in good health and CMV-seronegative. CDR3s include the opening cysteine and the closing phenylalanine or tryptophan. A D gene is named only where the DNA matches it firmly. Only part of the rows carry a size: once, few, many, or a class if the clone is expanded.

clone_size: few
j_call: TRBJ2-2
d_call: -
v_call: TRBV7-9
cdr3_aa: CASSLHAGITGELFF
cdr3_nt: TGTGCCAGCAGCTTACACGCAGGGATCACCGGGGAGCTGTTTTTT

clone_size: -
j_call: TRBJ2-1
d_call: TRBD2
v_call: TRBV10-1
cdr3_aa: CASSESALAGGNEQFF
cdr3_nt: TGCGCCAGCAGTGAGTCTGCCCTAGCGGGGGGGAATGAGCAGTTCTTC

clone_size: -
j_call: TRBJ1-4
d_call: TRBD1
v_call: TRBV10-1
cdr3_aa: CAGSLRTGDINEKLFF
cdr3_nt: TGCGCCGGGAGTCTTAGGACAGGGGATATTAATGAAAAACTGTTTTTT

clone_size: -
j_call: TRBJ1-1
d_call: -
v_call: TRBV5-6
cdr3_aa: CASSATGTPEAFF
cdr3_nt: TGTGCCAGCAGCGCTACAGGGACCCCTGAAGCTTTCTTT

clone_size: -
j_call: TRBJ2-1
d_call: -
v_call: TRBV18
cdr3_aa: CASSPQGPTSYNEQFF
cdr3_nt: TGTGCCAGCTCACCACAGGGGCCCACGTCCTACAATGAGCAGTTCTTC

clone_size: -
j_call: TRBJ2-3
d_call: -
v_call: TRBV25-1
cdr3_aa: CASSEGGGRIVTDTQYF
cdr3_nt: TGTGCCAGCAGTGAAGGCGGGGGCAGGATTGTCACAGATACGCAGTATTTT

clone_size: -
j_call: TRBJ1-1
d_call: TRBD1
v_call: TRBV5-1
cdr3_aa: CASSLWTGVNTEAFF
cdr3_nt: TGCGCCAGCAGCTTATGGACAGGGGTGAACACTGAAGCTTTCTTT

clone_size: -
j_call: TRBJ2-7
d_call: -
v_call: TRBV4-3
cdr3_aa: CASSHALPGEQYF
cdr3_nt: TGCGCCAGCAGCCACGCCCTTCCGGGAGAGCAGTACTTC

clone_size: once
j_call: TRBJ1-5
d_call: TRBD1
v_call: TRBV5-5
cdr3_aa: CASSLGQVSNQPQHF
cdr3_nt: TGTGCCAGCAGCTTAGGACAGGTTAGCAATCAGCCCCAGCATTTT

clone_size: few
j_call: TRBJ1-3
d_call: TRBD1
v_call: TRBV5-1
cdr3_aa: CASSLAPDRAGNTIYF
cdr3_nt: TGCGCCAGCAGCTTGGCCCCTGACAGGGCTGGAAACACCATATATTTT

clone_size: -
j_call: TRBJ2-7
d_call: TRBD2
v_call: TRBV7-2
cdr3_aa: CASSRGPAGGPPSYEQYF
cdr3_nt: TGTGCCAGCAGCCGGGGGCCAGCGGGGGGTCCCCCCTCCTACGAGCAGTACTTC

clone_size: -
j_call: TRBJ1-4
d_call: -
v_call: TRBV5-4
cdr3_aa: CASSPSPGLREEKLFF
cdr3_nt: TGTGCCAGCAGCCCATCGCCGGGACTCCGAGAAGAAAAACTGTTTTTT

clone_size: -
j_call: TRBJ1-1
d_call: TRBD1
v_call: TRBV5-1
cdr3_aa: CASTTGQSLGRNTEAFF
cdr3_nt: TGCGCCAGCACCACGGGACAGTCTCTCGGGAGGAACACTGAAGCTTTCTTT

clone_size: -
j_call: TRBJ2-3
d_call: TRBD1
v_call: TRBV4-1
cdr3_aa: CASSQEGRGTDTQYF
cdr3_nt: TGCGCCAGCAGCCAAGAAGGCAGGGGGACAGATACGCAGTATTTT

clone_size: few
j_call: TRBJ1-6
d_call: TRBD1
v_call: TRBV5-1
cdr3_aa: CASSLGGTGRSPLHF
cdr3_nt: TGCGCCAGCAGCTTGGGGGGGACAGGGCGTTCTCCCCTCCACTTT

clone_size: -
j_call: TRBJ1-1
d_call: TRBD1
v_call: TRBV6-5
cdr3_aa: CASSRDRGQSTEAFF
cdr3_nt: TGTGCCAGCAGTCGGGACAGGGGGCAGTCCACTGAAGCTTTCTTT

clone_size: few
j_call: TRBJ1-2
d_call: -
v_call: TRBV7-8
cdr3_aa: CASSLGGRGYTF
cdr3_nt: TGTGCCAGCAGCTTAGGGGGCCGTGGCTACACCTTC

clone_size: -
j_call: TRBJ2-1
d_call: -
v_call: TRBV11-2
cdr3_aa: CASSPGLKNEQFF
cdr3_nt: TGTGCCAGCAGCCCAGGACTGAAGAATGAGCAGTTCTTC

clone_size: -
j_call: TRBJ1-1
d_call: -
v_call: TRBV10-1
cdr3_aa: CASSETVQGTEAFF
cdr3_nt: TGCGCCAGCAGTGAGACCGTCCAGGGTACTGAAGCTTTCTTT

clone_size: -
j_call: TRBJ1-5
d_call: TRBD1
v_call: TRBV2
cdr3_aa: CASSEGQNNQPQHF
cdr3_nt: TGTGCCAGCAGTGAGGGACAGAACAATCAGCCCCAGCATTTT

clone_size: -
j_call: TRBJ2-5
d_call: TRBD2
v_call: TRBV6-6
cdr3_aa: CASSLQLAGGRETQYF
cdr3_nt: TGTGCCAGCAGCCTACAACTAGCGGGGGGGCGAGAGACCCAGTACTTC

clone_size: few
j_call: TRBJ1-1
d_call: TRBD1
v_call: TRBV10-3
cdr3_aa: CAISTDRDPYEAFF
cdr3_nt: TGTGCCATCAGCACCGACAGGGATCCTTATGAAGCTTTCTTT

clone_size: -
j_call: TRBJ2-5
d_call: -
v_call: TRBV2
cdr3_aa: CASSRTGIPGETQYF
cdr3_nt: TGTGCCAGCAGTCGCACAGGGATCCCCGGGGAGACCCAGTACTTC

clone_size: -
j_call: TRBJ2-2
d_call: -
v_call: TRBV19
cdr3_aa: CASTLGRGTGELFF
cdr3_nt: TGTGCCAGTACCCTAGGCAGGGGCACCGGGGAGCTGTTTTTT

clone_size: -
j_call: TRBJ1-4
d_call: TRBD1
v_call: TRBV19
cdr3_aa: CASTAFGTGGEKLFF
cdr3_nt: TGTGCCAGTACCGCTTTCGGGACAGGGGGGGAAAAACTGTTTTTT

clone_size: few
j_call: TRBJ2-2
d_call: -
v_call: TRBV5-1
cdr3_aa: CASSFSIDTNTGELFF
cdr3_nt: TGCGCCAGCAGCTTCTCAATCGACACAAACACCGGGGAGCTGTTTTTT

clone_size: -
j_call: TRBJ1-1
d_call: TRBD1
v_call: TRBV6-5
cdr3_aa: CASKDRVYTEAFF
cdr3_nt: TGTGCCAGCAAAGACAGGGTGTACACTGAAGCTTTCTTT

clone_size: -
j_call: TRBJ1-1
d_call: TRBD1
v_call: TRBV7-2
cdr3_aa: CASSRGQGYEAFF
cdr3_nt: TGTGCCAGCAGCAGGGGACAGGGCTACGAAGCTTTCTTT

clone_size: -
j_call: TRBJ2-2
d_call: -
v_call: TRBV12-5
cdr3_aa: CASGSTQYSEGTSNTGELFF
cdr3_nt: TGTGCTAGTGGTTCAACCCAATACAGCGAAGGGACTTCGAACACCGGGGAGCTGTTTTTT

clone_size: -
j_call: TRBJ1-5
d_call: -
v_call: TRBV5-4
cdr3_aa: CASSVQGGQPQHF
cdr3_nt: TGTGCCAGCAGCGTTCAGGGTGGTCAGCCCCAGCATTTT

clone_size: -
j_call: TRBJ1-4
d_call: -
v_call: TRBV7-5
cdr3_aa: CARSLIVGRGNEKLFF
cdr3_nt: -

clone_size: -
j_call: TRBJ1-1
d_call: -
v_call: TRBV5-1
cdr3_aa: CASSSQGNTEAFF
cdr3_nt: TGCGCCAGCAGCTCCCAGGGTAACACTGAAGCTTTCTTT

clone_size: -
j_call: TRBJ1-1
d_call: TRBD1
v_call: TRBV7-8
cdr3_aa: CASSLRTGEGTEAFF
cdr3_nt: TGTGCCAGCAGCTTACGGACAGGGGAAGGCACTGAAGCTTTCTTT

clone_size: -
j_call: TRBJ1-4
d_call: TRBD1
v_call: TRBV11-2
cdr3_aa: CASSDYPGQGLNEKLFF
cdr3_nt: TGTGCCAGCAGCGATTACCCGGGACAGGGTCTTAATGAAAAACTGTTTTTT

clone_size: -
j_call: TRBJ2-7
d_call: TRBD1
v_call: TRBV29-1
cdr3_aa: CSVNSLGGQGTVEQYF
cdr3_nt: TGCAGCGTTAATTCGTTGGGTGGACAGGGGACGGTAGAGCAGTACTTC

clone_size: -
j_call: TRBJ2-3
d_call: TRBD1
v_call: TRBV19
cdr3_aa: CASSDPLSSGGVTDTQYF
cdr3_nt: TGTGCCAGTAGTGATCCCTTATCCTCAGGGGGCGTAACAGATACGCAGTATTTT

clone_size: few
j_call: TRBJ1-5
d_call: TRBD1
v_call: TRBV19
cdr3_aa: CASSIGTGVSQPQHF
cdr3_nt: TGTGCCAGTAGTATCGGGACAGGGGTTAGTCAGCCCCAGCATTTT

clone_size: -
j_call: TRBJ2-1
d_call: TRBD2
v_call: TRBV7-9
cdr3_aa: CASSRRTSGVSSYNEQFF
cdr3_nt: TGTGCCAGCAGCCGCCGGACTAGCGGGGTAAGCTCCTACAATGAGCAGTTCTTC

clone_size: -
j_call: TRBJ1-2
d_call: -
v_call: TRBV5-5
cdr3_aa: CASSLGPGGAGYTF
cdr3_nt: TGTGCCAGCAGCTTGGGCCCTGGGGGGGCGGGCTACACCTTC

clone_size: few
j_call: TRBJ2-1
d_call: -
v_call: TRBV28
cdr3_aa: CASSLDGNEQFF
cdr3_nt: TGTGCCAGCAGTTTAGACGGGAATGAGCAGTTCTTC

clone_size: -
j_call: TRBJ2-1
d_call: -
v_call: TRBV7-2
cdr3_aa: CASSLIRNEQFF
cdr3_nt: TGTGCCAGCAGCTTAATCCGGAATGAGCAGTTCTTC

clone_size: few
j_call: TRBJ2-3
d_call: -
v_call: TRBV5-1
cdr3_aa: CASSLRAAGTGTDTQYF
cdr3_nt: TGCGCCAGCAGCTTGAGGGCCGCGGGGACGGGCACAGATACGCAGTATTTT

clone_size: once
j_call: TRBJ2-7
d_call: TRBD1
v_call: TRBV11-3
cdr3_aa: CASSSQSNRGRRWDEQYF
cdr3_nt: TGTGCCAGCAGCTCCCAATCGAACAGGGGGCGCAGATGGGACGAGCAGTACTTC

clone_size: -
j_call: TRBJ2-3
d_call: -
v_call: TRBV7-2
cdr3_aa: CASSTRTTGTDTQYF
cdr3_nt: TGTGCCAGCAGCACCCGGACAACAGGCACAGATACGCAGTATTTT

clone_size: -
j_call: TRBJ2-6
d_call: -
v_call: TRBV7-7
cdr3_aa: CASSPGTTGANVLTF
cdr3_nt: TGTGCTAGCAGCCCCGGTACCACTGGGGCCAACGTCCTGACTTTC

clone_size: -
j_call: TRBJ2-5
d_call: TRBD1
v_call: TRBV18
cdr3_aa: CASSPMTGGEETQYF
cdr3_nt: TGTGCCAGCTCACCCATGACAGGGGGCGAGGAGACCCAGTACTTC

clone_size: -
j_call: TRBJ2-4
d_call: TRBD1
v_call: TRBV19
cdr3_aa: CASSYGTGGFRGDIQYF
cdr3_nt: TGTGCCAGTAGTTACGGGACAGGGGGCTTCAGGGGGGACATTCAGTACTTC

clone_size: -
j_call: TRBJ2-2
d_call: TRBD1
v_call: TRBV19
cdr3_aa: CASSTGTVNTGELFF
cdr3_nt: TGTGCCAGTAGTACCGGGACAGTCAACACCGGGGAGCTGTTTTTT

clone_size: -
j_call: TRBJ2-7
d_call: TRBD1
v_call: TRBV6-5
cdr3_aa: CASSQDRRSSYEQYF
cdr3_nt: TGTGCCAGCAGTCAGGACAGGCGGAGCTCCTACGAGCAGTACTTC

clone_size: -
j_call: TRBJ1-2
d_call: -
v_call: TRBV6-5
cdr3_aa: CASSYTGRGRGYTF
cdr3_nt: TGTGCCAGCAGTTACACGGGGAGGGGCCGTGGCTACACCTTC

clone_size: few
j_call: TRBJ1-4
d_call: -
v_call: TRBV5-8
cdr3_aa: CASSLGRWNEKLFF
cdr3_nt: TGTGCCAGCAGCTTGGGGCGGTGGAATGAAAAACTGTTTTTT

clone_size: -
j_call: TRBJ1-1
d_call: TRBD1
v_call: TRBV19
cdr3_aa: CASSIRDREAFF
cdr3_nt: TGTGCCAGTAGTATACGGGACAGGGAGGCTTTCTTT

clone_size: -
j_call: TRBJ2-3
d_call: -
v_call: TRBV7-9
cdr3_aa: CASSYISDPGTDTQYF
cdr3_nt: TGTGCCAGCAGCTACATAAGCGACCCAGGCACAGATACGCAGTATTTT